This passage covers 13 T cell receptor beta chains from one sample sequenced in a study of CD8 T cells in ankylosing spondylitis. MiXCR, run by TCRdb on the 5' RACE reads, gives a single entry per CDR3 protein. The sample has around 29,000 distinct CDR3 sequences, 4.5% to 5.5% seen once. The sample consisted of blood, either unsorted or a sorted T cell fraction (not recorded which). These receptor sequences come from a female donor with ankylosing spondylitis or in good health (not recorded which).

This clonotype was observed many times. The CDR3 DNA is TGTGCCAGCAGCCCCAGCCCGGGGAAGATCACTGAAGCTTTCTTT. Encoded protein: CASSPSPGKITEAFF. The chain carries TRBV9 and TRBJ1-1; no firm D call. The V and J ends lost 4 bases and 4 bases respectively, with 17 bases between them. The CDR3 runs to 15 residues. Looked up from germline, CDR1 is SGDLS and CDR2 is YYNGEE.

This clonotype was counted a few times. This sequence joins TRBV9 and TRBJ1-2, with 9 positions matching TRBD1. Per germline, CDR1 SGDLS and CDR2 YYNGEE. Trimming removed 4 bases from V and 8 bases from J; junction bases left unmatched: 12. The CDR3 runs to 15 residues. Written as DNA, the CDR3 is TGTGCCAGCAGCTTAAGTCCGGGACAGGGAGGGGGCTACACCTTC. This translates into CASSLSPGQGGGYTF.

This clonotype appeared many times. The rearrangement joins TRBV9 to TRBJ2-2, with 7 bases lining up with TRBD2. Germline assignment: CDR1 SGDLS and CDR2 YYNGEE. The V and J ends lost 6 bases and 5 bases, in that order; junction bases with no gene match: 4. The CDR3 consists of 13 residues. DNA of the CDR3: TGTGCCAGCACCCTAGCGGATACCGGGGAGCTGTTTTTT. This encodes CASTLADTGELFF.

In its sample, this clonotype is medium-sized. This rearrangement joins TRBV9 to TRBJ1-1; D is possibly TRBD1 (5 bases). CDR1 is SGDLS and CDR2 is YYNGEE in the germline V gene. The CDR3 sequence is 15 residues long. The V and J ends lost 3 bases and 1 base respectively, with 13 bases between them. CDR3 in amino acids: CASSAAGTPNTEAFF. The CDR3 DNA sequence: TGTGCCAGCAGCGCCGCCGGGACCCCGAACACTGAAGCTTTCTTT.

At least ten counts were recorded for this clonotype. The chain couples TRBV9 to TRBJ2-2, with 11 positions matching TRBD2. V lost 3 bases and J lost 3; bases outside the gene matches: 4. Germline CDR1 is SGDLS and CDR2 is YYNGEE. CDR3 size: 16 residues. CDR3 sequence: CASSALAGGHTGELFF. CDR3 nucleotide sequence: TGTGCCAGCAGCGCGCTAGCGGGGGGACACACCGGGGAGCTGTTTTTT.

This clonotype was counted only a few times. The chain carries TRBV9 and TRBJ1-4; TRBD1 aligns across 10 bases. The V segment lost 4 bases and the J segment 7 bases; nucleotides outside the gene matches: 7. The CDR3 has 15 residues. Germline assignment: CDR1 SGDLS and CDR2 YYNGEE. The CDR3 DNA follows: TGTGCCAGCAGCTCGACCGGACAGGGGGGTGAAAAACTGTTTTTT. As protein: CASSSTGQGGEKLFF.

DNA of the CDR3: TGTGCCAGCAGCGTAGCTACAGGGACCAACAATGAGCAGTTCTTC. Protein product: CASSVATGTNNEQFF. The V and J genes are TRBV9 and TRBJ2-1; possibly TRBD1 for D (6 bases). This CDR3 is 15 amino acids long. The germline V gene encodes CDR1 SGDLS and CDR2 YYNGEE. Between the trimmed V and J ends, which lost 0 bases and 5 bases, there was a span of 12 bases.

By sample share, this clonotype is medium-sized (0.01 to 0.1%). This chain uses TRBV9 with TRBJ1-1; D is uncertain. Germline V gives CDR1 SGDLS, CDR2 YYNGEE. V dropped 0 bases and J dropped 1 base, with 13 bases sitting between them. CDR3 length: 16 amino acids. The CDR3 is CASSVGPDLRNTEAFF. The CDR3, as DNA: TGTGCCAGCAGCGTAGGACCAGACCTCCGGAACACTGAAGCTTTCTTT.

This clonotype occurred many times. The chain carries TRBV9 and TRBJ2-7; D is possibly TRBD2 (5 bases). The CDR3 length is 14 residues. With 0 bases removed from V and 3 bases from J, the gap between germline ends came to 10 bases. Per the germline V gene, CDR1 is SGDLS and CDR2 is YYNGEE. In DNA form, the CDR3 reads TGTGCCAGCAGCGTAGCCCCCCGGGACTACGAGCAGTACTTC. Residues: CASSVAPRDYEQYF.

This clonotype was seen at least ten times. The chain is built from TRBV9 and TRBJ1-5, with D perhaps TRBD1 (6 bases). Germline V gives CDR1 SGDLS, CDR2 YYNGEE. Deletions cut 3 bases from V and 5 bases from J, with 12 bases between. The CDR3 extends over 14 amino acids. CDR3 bases: TGTGCCAGCAGCGCCCGGGACACTGATCAGCCCCAGCATTTT. As protein: CASSARDTDQPQHF.

This clonotype was seen repeatedly, ten times or more. The V gene is TRBV9, the J gene TRBJ1-1, with D perhaps TRBD1 (5 bases). V dropped 0 bases and J dropped 6 bases, with 12 bases sitting between them. CDR1 is SGDLS, CDR2 YYNGEE, per germline. CDR3 size: 14 residues. For the CDR3, the DNA is TGTGCCAGCAGCGTAGATGTCGGGGCTGCTGAAGCTTTCTTT. Protein product: CASSVDVGAAEAFF.

This clonotype was recorded at least ten times. The chain joins TRBV9 to TRBJ2-2, with D possibly TRBD2 on 6 matching bases. Germline lookup yields CDR1 SGDLS and CDR2 YYNGEE. V dropped 9 bases and J dropped 3 bases, with 18 bases sitting between them. This CDR3 is 15 amino acids long. CDR3: CATGPEGSYTGELFF. The CDR3 nucleotides read TGTGCCACAGGACCGGAGGGATCTTACACCGGGGAGCTGTTTTTT.

This clonotype was picked up many times. The chain employs TRBV9 and TRBJ2-1; 9 bases align to TRBD2. With V trimmed by 4 bases and J by 9 bases, 14 bases remained unmatched. The CDR3 sequence is 16 residues long. The germline V gene has CDR1 SGDLS and CDR2 YYNGEE. The CDR3 nucleotides are TGTGCCAGCAGCCTAAGGGCGATAGCGGGAGAGGCTGAGCAGTTCTTC. It yields the protein CASSLRAIAGEAEQFF.